This T cell receptor beta chain came from a study of T cell responses to AZD1222 COVID-19 vaccine. As for the study in general: Whether given at about 4 or about 12 weeks, second doses were pooled.

Points from the study as a whole: Females outnumbered males among donors, who were mostly white British; clonal diversity was possibly underestimated. Repertoires were collected only later (after the peak T cell response had occurred). Per reports, nearly half of all spike-specific TCRs target regions that are unmutated in variants.

Produced via immunoSEQ multiplex PCR; TCRdb's table is partial and in-frame only. The sample has fewer than 120,000 clones, roughly four fifths seen once; the top ten hold about 4.5%. This clone came up once. Its antigen is unknown. The CDR3 is 15 residues long. Germline assignment: CDR1 MDHEN and CDR2 SYDVKM. The trim removed 6 bases at V and 6 bases at J, leaving 11 bases unmatched. The sample consisted of peripheral blood, taken on day 0 of AZD1222 vaccination. The sequence was collected from an adult in good health. J is TRBJ1-2 and V is TRBV28; 9 bases map to TRBD1. The DNA of the CDR3 is TGTGCCAGCAGAACGACTGGTGGGACAGGGAATGGCTACACCTTC. Its protein is CASRTTGGTGNGYTF.